These 12 T cell receptor beta chains came from one sample sequenced in a study of T-cell reconstitution after alpha-beta-depleted transplantation in children. It was with unique molecular identifiers that the TCRbeta library was prepared. In TCRdb, the PCR reads were re-called with MiXCR into one record per CDR3 protein. Found here are about 300,000 distinct CDR3 sequences, around 10% of them singletons; the top ten hold 7.5%. The sample consisted of PBMCs, taken before TCRalphabeta/CD19-depleted stem cell transplant. These receptors were taken from a boy less than two years old with acute myeloid leukemia, due to receive a stem cell transplant.

This chain connects TRBV18 to TRBJ2-7, with 7 positions matching TRBD2. CDR3 size: 16 residues. Losses at the gene ends were 0 bases for V and 0 bases for J; bases not matched to a gene: 5. Germline V CDR1 and CDR2: KGHSH, LQKENI. The CDR3 protein is CASSPPKGGSSYEQYF. CDR3 DNA: TGTGCCAGCTCACCACCAAAGGGAGGGAGCTCCTACGAGCAGTACTTC.

This clonotype occurred many times. The CDR3 here is CASSLADRGGYTF. CDR3 bases: TGTGCCAGCAGCTTAGCCGACAGGGGCGGCTACACCTTC. The chain carries TRBV7-3 and TRBJ1-2, with 8 bases that match TRBD1. The V and J ends lost 2 bases and 8 bases, in that order; junction bases with no gene match: 4. There are 13 residues in the CDR3. CDR1 is SGHTA, CDR2 FQGTGA, per germline.

There are many counts of this clonotype. The J gene is TRBJ2-2, the V gene TRBV4-3; 7 nucleotides line up with TRBD2. CDR3 length equals 16 residues. CDR1 and CDR2 from the germline V gene are LGHNA and YSLEER. With V trimmed by 1 base and J by 6 bases, 8 bases remained unmatched. The CDR3 sequence is CASSQVAAGDPGELFF. CDR3 nucleotide sequence: TGCGCCAGCAGCCAAGTTGCCGCGGGAGACCCCGGGGAGCTGTTTTTT.

V is TRBV7-9 and J is TRBJ2-5; possible D gene TRBD1, 5 bases. Trimming took off 5 bases at V and 0 bases at J, with 19 bases between the two ends. Germline CDR1 reads SEHNR; CDR2 reads FQNEAQ (reference sequence). The length of the CDR3 is 17 residues. CDR3 in DNA: TGTGCCAGCAGCCCCAGGCGGCAGGGCCCAAACCAAGAGACCCAGTACTTC. Protein sequence: CASSPRRQGPNQETQYF.

This clonotype was seen a few times. The chain joins TRBV28 to TRBJ2-1; TRBD1 matches 10 bases. Germline trimming cut 8 bases from V and 5 bases from J; bases unmatched to any gene: 15. This CDR3 has 17 residues. CDR1 and CDR2 (germline): MDHEN, SYDVKM. CDR3 coding DNA: TGTGCCAGCGGAGGGCCGGATTCCGGGACAGGGGACAATGAGCAGTTCTTC. This gives the protein CASGGPDSGTGDNEQFF.

This clonotype was seen at least ten times. The chain uses TRBV27 and TRBJ2-7; 7 bases map to TRBD2. The ends lost 0 bases at V and 0 bases at J; junction bases unmatched: 2. CDR1 and CDR2 from the germline V gene are MNHEY and SMNVEV (reference sequence). The CDR3 is made up of 15 amino acids. The CDR3 region is CASSLSWDYSYEQYF. As DNA, the CDR3 is TGTGCCAGCAGTTTATCTTGGGACTACTCCTACGAGCAGTACTTC.

This clonotype was detected many times. The rearrangement joins TRBV7-6 to TRBJ2-1; D ambiguous. Germline loops: CDR1 SGHVS, CDR2 FNYEAQ. The CDR3 is made up of 15 amino acids. Between the trimmed V and J ends, which lost 1 base and 7 bases, there was a span of 14 bases. The CDR3 bases are TGTGCCAGCAGCTTAGTGTCCGACCTAGGGAATGAGCAGTTCTTC. Amino acids: CASSLVSDLGNEQFF.

This clonotype was recorded many times. The rearrangement links TRBV7-6 to TRBJ1-4; TRBD1 matches at 10 bases. The CDR3 length is 15 residues. The trim removed 5 bases at V and 8 bases at J, leaving 8 bases unmatched. The germline gives CDR1 SGHVS, CDR2 FNYEAQ. CDR3 bases: TGTGCCAGCAGCAACAGACAGGGGGCGCGAGAAAAACTGTTTTTT. Translated: CASSNRQGAREKLFF.

This clonotype was observed at least ten times. The V call is TRBV20-1, the J call TRBJ2-4, with TRBD2 matching over 8 bases. This CDR3 region has 16 residues. Germline assignment: CDR1 DFQATT and CDR2 SNEGSKA (reference sequence). V lost 3 bases and J lost 0; bases outside the gene matches: 7. DNA of the CDR3: TGCAGTGCTAGGAGGACTAGCAGCGTAGCCAAAAACATTCAGTACTTC. It specifies CSARRTSSVAKNIQYF.

This clonotype was detected many times. This rearrangement joins TRBV6-1 to TRBJ2-3; D is ambiguous. The V end lost 6 bases, the J end lost 4 bases, and 17 bases lay between the germline ends. The CDR3 sequence is 15 residues long. Looked up from germline, CDR1 is MNHNS and CDR2 is SASEGT. CDR3: CASSPWVGSSDTQYF. The CDR3 DNA is TGTGCCAGCAGCCCATGGGTGGGTAGCTCAGATACGCAGTATTTT.

The chain has TRBV7-2 and TRBJ1-2, with TRBD1 matching over 10 bases. CDR1 SGHTA and CDR2 FQGNSA come from the germline V gene. The junction had 9 bases not matched to a gene; V was cut back by 7 bases and J by 4 bases. This CDR3 is 15 amino acids long. CDR3 amino acids: CASTSGTGVSYGYTF. CDR3 bases: TGTGCCAGCACGTCCGGGACAGGGGTCTCCTATGGCTACACCTTC.

The V call is TRBV20-1, the J call TRBJ1-2; D may be TRBD1 (5 bases). Per the germline V gene, CDR1 is DFQATT and CDR2 is SNEGSKA (reference sequence). CDR3 length: 13 amino acids. The ends were cut back, 1 base at V and 8 bases at J, with 14 bases in the middle. Here the CDR3 reads CSARVVGARGYTF. DNA of the CDR3: TGCAGTGCTAGAGTTGTAGGGGCGCGAGGCTACACCTTC.